This record looks at one T cell receptor (beta chain) sequence and its context. The antigen remains unidentified. The assay was immunoSEQ multiplex PCR, and TCRdb's table has in-frame clones only and misses some. This table holds roughly 42,000 clones, more than 65% found once. These data are taken from a study of vaccination effects on CD4 cells after COVID-19. At the level of the study: The participants, recipients of two vaccine doses, got either BNT162b2 or mRNA-1273. General study results and limits: Vaccine- and infection-induced clones showed marked clonal contraction late following vaccination. The study enrolled few convalescent patients and sampled no early post-infection timepoints.

CDR1 is SGHRS, CDR2 YFSETQ, per germline. V was cut by 0 bases and J by 7 bases, with 10 bases left in between. The CDR3 extends over 13 amino acids. ViraFEST assay sequencing came after antigen-specific CD4+ T cells were expanded with viral peptide pools. Having been cultured for under twelve days, the cells underwent CD4+ T cell isolation. Vaccine recipients, nucleocapsid antibody negative, had no prior SARS-CoV-2 infection. On days 3 and 7, fresh IL-2 medium replaced half the medium. Source: CD4+ T cells from PBMCs cultured with HCoV-NL63 spike peptides, taken before COVID-19 vaccination. This clonotype originated in a human donor who received a COVID-19 vaccine. This rearrangement joins TRBV5-1 to TRBJ1-2; D is undetermined. The CDR3 loop reads CASSLAGPAGYTF. The CDR3 nucleotides are TGCGCCAGCAGCTTGGCCGGACCGGCTGGCTACACCTTC.